This T cell receptor (beta chain) was captured in a study of blood T cells in healthy people across ages (dated by TCRdb to the mid-2010s). Regarding the study in general: In model experiments, roughly one uniquely barcoded TCR beta cDNA molecule per two T cells was captured by template switching. To track age-related changes in TCR beta repertoire diversity, the study relied on deep sequencing normalized with unique cDNA molecular identifiers. Donors were grouped into four age groups: young (average approximately 15 years), middle-aged (39), aged (around 60) and long-lived (just over 80). The study analyzed two additional independent replicas of 1 million unique cDNA reads from the same blood draw for two donors, one aged 18 to 29 and one aged 80 or older. What the work shows at the level of the full study, not this receptor alone: As age increased, observed TCR beta diversity per million T cells dropped in a roughly linear way, and a significant reduction was already evident by age 40. Conclusive comparison of naive and antigen-experienced compartments was prevented by the profiling of bulk unsorted PBMCs. The long-lived group showed more naive CD4+ T cells, fewer expanded clones and increased TCR diversity than the aged group, suggesting age selection. A strong correlation was found between observed TCR beta diversity and the percentage of naive T cells measured by flow cytometry. Total diversity estimates from one million sequenced T cells were considered lower bounds and underestimates. Because the CMV infection status of the donors was unknown, age-related changes in expanded clonotypes may potentially have been confounded.

Library construction relied on 5' RACE. The reads were generated on an Illumina HiSeq 2500. A second PCR of about 6 to 11 cycles was performed with a sample-barcoded 5' primer and a J-beta primer mix. A unique molecular identifier was introduced onto each TCR beta cDNA molecule by a template-switch 5' adaptor carrying 12 random nucleotides. Each sample yielded at least 3 million CDR3-containing paired-end reads. First-strand cDNA was synthesized from all RNA with the Mint cDNA synthesis kit, primed by a TRBC-specific oligonucleotide. All cDNA was treated with uracil-DNA glycosylase and then went through a first 18-cycle PCR with the universal primers M1SS and BC2_uni_R. Per the authors' processing: For normalization, 1 million high-quality reads, each with a distinct molecular identifier, were randomly selected from each sample. Instead of being binned into consensus sequences, reads that shared molecular identifiers were thrown out. MiTCR, with a Q25 quality threshold and the strictest error-elimination algorithm, was used for CDR3 identification, clonotype clustering and error correction. A nonparametric unseen species model with Euler transformation was used to estimate lower-bound total TCR beta diversity. TCRdb ran its own pipeline on the public reads, namely fastp trimming at Q25 and MiXCR clone calling, and kept in-frame beta chains. Entries are consolidated by CDR3 protein sequence, retaining the most common genes and DNA. TCRdb's processing, not the authors' own work, is the source of the V and J calls. The sample table contains fewer than 650,000 distinct CDR3 sequences; only one count was recorded for about 26% of them. The top ten clones comprise approximately 3.6% of the sample.

This clonotype was counted between two and nine times. Its recognized antigen is unknown. Base qualities are not provided; no much larger clone lies one nucleotide away. Donors were 39 systemically healthy Caucasian individuals from Russia aged roughly 6 to 95 years. Each donor gave approximately 9.4 milliliters of peripheral blood, drawn into EDTA-treated Vacutainer tubes. Ficoll-Paque density-gradient centrifugation was used to isolate PBMCs, with at least 7 million per sample. Trizol reagent was used to extract total RNA from PBMCs, with at least 6 micrograms per sample. The percentages of naive CD45RAhigh/CD27high T cells were determined by flow cytometry on a PBMC aliquot from every donor. Looking up the germline V gene (reference sequence) yields CDR1 SEHNR and CDR2 FQNEAQ. The CDR3 has 16 amino acids, counting the end cysteine and phenylalanine. The CDR3 DNA has 48 bases and is translated from base 1. A distance of 15 bases separates the germline ends of V and J, which lose 4 bases and 0 bases respectively.

Another study also made use of these data, one on T cells of mothers and their children. The second source states: Donors were nine systemically healthy Caucasian individuals: three mothers and their six children. cDNA synthesis used all of the extracted RNA, with approximately 1.4 ug of RNA in each 15 ul reaction. In the second PCR, the M1S primer added sample barcodes and 2-4 random nucleotides. Over 10 million TCR beta CDR3 reads came from each mother, compared with several million reads from each child. In both related and unrelated pairs, thymic selection shapes the output of TCR recombination in a similar way, with inherited differences having only a minor effect. Normalized repertoire overlap was always slightly but never significantly higher in related than unrelated mother-child pairs. With a sensitivity of about 100 clones per million clonotypes, no persistent microchimeric T cell clones were detected. To look for features that set related mother-child pairs apart from unrelated individuals, the researchers ran deep NGS to compare the TCR beta repertoires of mothers and children. Mothers averaged about 40 +/- 4 years of age and children averaged about 10 +/- 4 years. After adapters were ligated using NEBNext reagents, the libraries underwent 100+100 nt paired-end sequencing on an Illumina HiSeq 2000. To prevent cross-contamination, the mother and child libraries were prepared one month apart and sequenced in separate runs. For each donor, between 500,000 and 2,000,000 distinct TCR beta clonotypes were identified. Naive TCR beta clonotypes were estimated from low-frequency clonotypes matched to each donor's FACS-determined naive share, without sorting.

The sequence derives from a boy younger than 10 in good health. The chain was built from TRBV7-9 and TRBJ1-1; the D gene cannot be named for sure. Sequencing was performed on blood. The DNA sequence follows: TGTGCCAGCAGCTCTCCATCGCGGATCATGAACACTGAAGCTTTCTTT. This translates into CASSSPSRIMNTEAFF.